The subject of this entry is one TCR beta chain. The ends were cut back, 1 base at V and 7 bases at J, with 11 bases in the middle. This CDR3 has 14 amino acids. Germline CDR1 MGHRA, CDR2 YSYEKL. These data come from a study of blood T cell repertoires in COVID-19. About the study: COVID-19 samples from acute and convalescent phases originated in the United States, Italy and Spain.

Cohort assignment relied on participant-reported clinical history. As processed by the authors: How many nucleated cells were present was estimated from reference gene primer amplification. TCRdb's table, derived via immunoSEQ multiplex PCR, lists solely in-frame clones and lacks some. The DNA gave D and trimming, while V, J and clone size come from that table. The repertoire holds under 300,000 clones, over 85% seen once, with less than 2% in the top ten. Sequenced material: PBMCs or T cells enriched from blood (not recorded which). This chain uses TRBV4-1 with TRBJ2-4; D not resolved. The sequence came from a woman aged 55 to 70 who had recovered from COVID-19. CDR3 residues: CASSQVSELNIQYF. CDR3 coding DNA: TGCGCCAGCAGCCAAGTAAGCGAACTCAACATTCAGTACTTC.